One sample yielded the 24 T cell receptor beta chains listed below, sequenced in a study of blood T cell repertoires in COVID-19. The repertoire was sequenced with immunoSEQ multiplex PCR; TCRdb's copy has only in-frame clones and lacks some. Of approximately 450,000 clones listed, 87% are singletons. Sequencing input: PBMCs or T cells enriched from blood (not recorded which). The origin of the receptors is a woman in her late teens or twenties with acute COVID-19.

This clone was seen only once. V gene TRBV2 combines with J gene TRBJ2-1, with 8 bases that match TRBD1. V shed 9 bases and J 6 bases; nucleotides not matched to a gene: 10. CDR3 length equals 14 residues. CDR1 and CDR2 (germline): SNHLY, FYNNEI. CDR3 nucleotide sequence: TGTGCCAGAGGGGGACAGGACAAATCCAATGAGCAGTTCTTC. Protein product: CARGGQDKSNEQFF.

V and J are TRBV5-1 and TRBJ2-5, with TRBD2 matching 11 bases. The CDR3 totals 15 residues. Germline V gives CDR1 SGHRS, CDR2 YFSETQ. V lost 6 bases to trimming and J lost 5 bases; unmatched junction nucleotides: 9. In DNA, the CDR3 is TGCGCCAGCACCCAGACTAGCGGGGTGGATGAGACCCAGTACTTC. This translates into CASTQTSGVDETQYF. The variable domain in full, with the rest retrieved from reference TRBV5-1 and TRBJ2-5, is KAGVTQTPRYLIKTRGQQVTLSCSPISGHRSVSWYQQTPGQGLQFLFEYFSETQRNKGNFPGRFSGRQFSNSRSEMNVSTLELGDSALYLCASTQTSGVDETQYFGPGTRLLVL.

V usage is TRBV29-1 and J usage is TRBJ1-1; D might be TRBD1 (6 bases). The CDR3 loop spans 14 amino acids. Germline assignment: CDR1 SQVTM and CDR2 ANQGSEA. The ends were cut back, 6 bases at V and 1 base at J, with 15 bases in the middle. CDR3 region: CSVRKTGRNTEAFF. The CDR3 DNA reads as TGCAGCGTCCGCAAAACAGGGAGGAACACTGAAGCTTTCTTT.

CDR3 sequence: CASSPRLNSPLHF. CDR3 sequence (DNA): TGCGCCAGCAGCCCTAGGCTTAATTCACCCCTCCACTTT. The genes are TRBV10-1 and TRBJ1-6; D unclear. The CDR3 is 13 residues long. Per germline, CDR1 WNHNN and CDR2 SYGVQD (reference sequence). Trimming left V 6 bases short and J 6 bases short, with 9 bases between.

J is TRBJ1-2 and V is TRBV19, with a weak D call TRBD1 (5 bases). Germline V gene sequence: CDR1 LNHDA, CDR2 SQIVND (reference sequence). CDR3 length: 15 residues. The V and J ends lost 10 bases and 1 base respectively, with 19 bases between them. The CDR3 DNA reads TGTGCCACCACCCCCTCCAAAGACAGTAACTATGGCTACACCTTC. As protein: CATTPSKDSNYGYTF.

The V call is TRBV9, the J call TRBJ2-1, with D perhaps TRBD2 (6 bases). Trimming pared 4 bases from V and 7 bases from J, leaving 15 bases between. The V gene's germline CDR1 is SGDLS and CDR2 YYNGEE. The CDR3 length is 14 residues. CDR3 in amino acids: CASSPRIGGNEQFF. In DNA, the CDR3 is TGTGCCAGCAGCCCCCGGATTGGGGGGAATGAGCAGTTCTTC.

The V gene is TRBV12-3 or TRBV12-4, the J gene TRBJ1-3, with D possibly TRBD1 on 5 matching bases. The CDR3 runs to 13 residues. V was trimmed by 4 bases and J by 4 bases, leaving 8 bases between them. In DNA form, the CDR3 reads TGTGCCAGCAGTTCAGGGTCCGGAAACACCATATATTTT. Its protein product is CASSSGSGNTIYF.

This clone occurred a few times. This chain joins TRBV28 and TRBJ2-5, with TRBD1 matching over 11 bases. This CDR3 region has 14 residues. CDR1 and CDR2 (germline): MDHEN, SYDVKM. The V gene end was trimmed by 10 bases and the J gene end by 5 bases; junction bases not matched to a gene: 9. CDR3 region: CAIGQGAPGETQYF. In DNA form, the CDR3 reads TGTGCCATCGGACAGGGGGCTCCCGGGGAGACCCAGTACTTC.

The J gene is TRBJ1-1, the V gene TRBV11-3; D not certain. The germline V and J ends were trimmed by 5 bases and 4 bases, with 8 bases remaining between them. Germline V CDR1 and CDR2: SGHNT, YENEEA. The CDR3 consists of 12 residues. DNA of the CDR3: TGTGCCAGCAGCCGTTCGGGCACTGAAGCTTTCTTT. Encoded protein: CASSRSGTEAFF.

This sequence joins TRBV28 and TRBJ2-2; possibly TRBD1 for D (5 bases). Trimming pared 6 bases from V and 4 bases from J, leaving 15 bases between. CDR1 and CDR2 (germline): MDHEN, SYDVKM. This CDR3 region has 15 residues. In DNA, the CDR3 is TGTGCCAGCAGCCTCCCCGAAACAGGCACCGGGGAGCTGTTTTTT. Translated, it gives CASSLPETGTGELFF.

This chain's CDR3 is CASFRAAGETQYF. The CDR3 region has the DNA TGTGCCAGCTTCCGGGCAGCAGGGGAGACCCAGTACTTC. V and J are TRBV12-3 or TRBV12-4 and TRBJ2-5; D might be TRBD1 (5 bases). V was trimmed by 8 bases and J by 5 bases, leaving 15 bases between them. CDR3 length: 13 residues.

The chain combines TRBV4-1 with TRBJ2-7; a possible D gene is TRBD2 (6 bases). V lost 0 bases and J 4 bases, leaving 10 bases between the germline ends. Germline lookup yields CDR1 MGHRA and CDR2 YSYEKL. The CDR3 totals 14 residues. CDR3 coding DNA: TGCGCCAGCAGCCAAGAGGAGGGATCTTACGAGCAGTACTTC. Its translation is CASSQEEGSYEQYF.

The chain links TRBV7-8 to TRBJ2-7, with TRBD1 matching 8 bases. Germline CDR1 SGHVS, CDR2 FQNEAQ. This CDR3 contains 17 residues. J was trimmed by 1 base and V by 0 bases; bases with no gene match: 8. The CDR3 nucleotides read TGTGCCAGCAGCTTAGCCCCAGGGACAGGAATTTCCTACGAGCAGTACTTC. Amino acid sequence: CASSLAPGTGISYEQYF.

The genes are TRBV2 and TRBJ2-5, with a possible D match to TRBD2 (6 bases). Germline loops: CDR1 SNHLY, CDR2 FYNNEI. The CDR3 length is 14 residues. Trimming stripped 6 bases from V and 3 bases from J, with 14 bases between. CDR3 in DNA: TGTGCCAGCAGGCGGACTATGGCCGAAGAGACCCAGTACTTC. It encodes CASRRTMAEETQYF. Combining the CDR3 with reference TRBV2 and TRBJ2-5 gives the whole variable domain EPEVTQTPSHQVTQMGQEVILRCVPISNHLYFYWYRQILGQKVEFLVSFYNNEISEKSEIFDDQFSVERPDGSNFTLKIRSTKLEDSAMYFCASRRTMAEETQYFGPGTRLLVL.

CDR3 residues: CASSQGVRDRAHGYTF. The CDR3 DNA follows: TGTGCCAGCAGCCAAGGAGTCCGGGACAGGGCTCATGGCTACACCTTC. The rearrangement joins TRBV3-1 (or the pseudogene TRBV3-2) to TRBJ1-2; 9 nucleotides align to TRBD1. This CDR3 region has 16 residues. Germline CDR1 reads LGHDT; CDR2 reads YNNKEL (reference sequence). After removal of 1 base from V and 6 bases from J, the junction contained 9 bases not matched to a gene.

This rearrangement joins TRBV19 to TRBJ1-2; possible D gene TRBD1, 6 bases. CDR1 is LNHDA and CDR2 is SQIVND in the germline V gene (reference sequence). Trimming shortened V by 3 bases and J by 9 bases, and 17 bases separated the two germline ends. There are 14 residues in the CDR3. The CDR3 spells CASSISPGRGSYTF. In DNA, the CDR3 is TGTGCCAGTAGTATCTCGCCGGGCAGGGGCAGCTACACCTTC. The variable domain in full, with the rest retrieved from reference TRBV19 and TRBJ1-2, is DGGITQSPKYLFRKEGQNVTLSCEQNLNHDAMYWYRQDPGQGLRLIYYSQIVNDFQKGDIAEGYSVSREKKESFPLTVTSAQKNPTAFYLCASSISPGRGSYTFGSGTRLTVV.

Only a few counts were recorded for this clone. This chain uses TRBV14 with TRBJ1-2; no reliable D call. Trimming shortened V by 0 bases and J by 8 bases, and 10 bases separated the two germline ends. Germline assignment: CDR1 SGHDN and CDR2 FVKESK. The CDR3 is made up of 13 amino acids. The CDR3 DNA follows: TGTGCCAGCAGCCAAGATTTGGAGGGCGGCTACACCTTC. This gives the protein CASSQDLEGGYTF.

V gene TRBV6-5 combines with J gene TRBJ1-5; D is uncertain. The CDR3 consists of 13 residues. Germline V lookup: CDR1 MNHEY, CDR2 SVGAGI. V was trimmed by 3 bases and J by 6 bases, leaving 9 bases between them. DNA of the CDR3: TGTGCCAGCAGTTATCAGGAAAGTCAGCCCCAGCATTTT. Its protein product is CASSYQESQPQHF.

The chain combines TRBV6-2 or TRBV6-3 with TRBJ2-7; tentative D call: TRBD2 (6 bases). V was shortened by 5 bases and J by 0 bases, with 11 bases between the two germline ends. Germline CDR1 reads MNHEY; CDR2 reads SVGEGT. CDR3 length: 14 residues. The CDR3 nucleotides read TGTGCCAGCAGTACCTCGGGACTCTCCTACGAGCAGTACTTC. Its translation: CASSTSGLSYEQYF.

The rearrangement links TRBV19 to TRBJ2-7, with D possibly matching TRBD1 (6 bases). Trimming shortened V by 8 bases and J by 2 bases, and 16 bases separated the two germline ends. The CDR3 covers 14 residues. CDR1 and CDR2 (germline): LNHDA, SQIVND (reference sequence). CDR3 DNA sequence: TGTGCCAGTCGGACCGGGACACCTCCCTACGAGCAGTACTTC. Its translation is CASRTGTPPYEQYF.

This chain joins TRBV9 and TRBJ2-3; D perhaps matches TRBD2 (6 bases). Germline V gives CDR1 SGDLS, CDR2 YYNGEE. This CDR3 contains 16 residues. Between the trimmed V and J ends, which lost 0 bases and 3 bases, there was a span of 14 bases. CDR3 sequence: CASSVASGEVTDTQYF. Here the CDR3 DNA reads TGTGCCAGCAGCGTAGCGTCGGGAGAGGTGACAGATACGCAGTATTTT.

The chain joins TRBV6-5 to TRBJ2-1; tentatively, D is TRBD2 (6 bases). The CDR3 consists of 14 residues. Per germline, CDR1 MNHEY and CDR2 SVGAGI. Between the trimmed V and J ends, which lost 7 bases and 6 bases, there was a span of 16 bases. CDR3 region: CASMRDPRGNEQFF. The CDR3 nucleotides read TGTGCCAGCATGCGGGACCCTCGGGGCAATGAGCAGTTCTTC.

On this clone: This sample also contains other DNA sequences that code for the same CDR3. V and J are TRBV4-3 and TRBJ2-7; TRBD2 agrees at 12 bases. The J segment lost 4 bases and the V segment lost 1 base, leaving 2 bases of the junction unmatched. The CDR3 is 15 amino acids. Per germline, CDR1 LGHNA and CDR2 YSLEER. The CDR3 nucleotides are TGCGCCAGCAGCCAAGGACTAGCGGGAGCATACGAGCAGTACTTC. It translates to CASSQGLAGAYEQYF.

The gene calls are TRBV7-6 and TRBJ1-1; 7 nucleotides line up with TRBD1. The CDR3 is made up of 15 amino acids. With 4 bases clipped from V and 4 bases from J, the junction kept 9 bases outside the gene matches. Germline V lookup: CDR1 SGHVS, CDR2 FNYEAQ. The CDR3 DNA reads as TGTGCCAGCAGCTATTCCGGGACAGTAGGCACTGAAGCTTTCTTT. It specifies CASSYSGTVGTEAFF.